The 21 T cell receptor beta chains reported below all come from one sample, sequenced in a study of beta chain features in type 1 diabetes. The whole isolated RNA underwent reverse transcription, so sequencing captured expressed TCRB transcripts. Assay: immunoSEQ multiplex PCR; the TCRdb copy retains only in-frame clones and omits some. The table includes more than 100,000 clones, 25% to 35% detected once. Their antigen targets remain unknown. Overall study findings and caveats: All four CD4+ subsets from Type 1 diabetes patients carried moderately but significantly shorter TCRB CDR3s.

Sequencing was carried out using central memory CD4+ T cells from blood. Receptors originate from a woman aged 18-29 years with type 1 diabetes.

This clone has only a few counts. The rearrangement links TRBV5-4 to TRBJ2-1, with 8 bases that match TRBD2. Germline loops: CDR1 SGHNT, CDR2 YYREEE (reference sequence). This CDR3 spans 19 amino acids. After removal of 1 base from V and 9 bases from J, the junction contained 21 bases not matched to a gene. CDR3 coding DNA: TGTGCCAGCAGCTTGTTCCGGCTAGCGGGCCCGTTACGGGGTGTTGAGCAGTTCTTC. As protein: CASSLFRLAGPLRGVEQFF.

On this clone: The junction and the germline gene differ at one end; a read error may be behind it. V is TRBV29-1 and J is TRBJ1-2; D is unresolved. Germline-derived CDR1 and CDR2 are SQVTM and ANQGSEA. The CDR3 covers 12 residues. The CDR3, as DNA: TGTGCAGTTGAGGGAGGATCGGGAGGCTACACCTTC. Protein sequence: CAVEGGSGGYTF.

This clone was observed a few times. This CDR3 is also generated by other DNA sequences in the sample. This sequence joins TRBV18 and TRBJ1-1, with D unclear. Per germline, CDR1 KGHSH and CDR2 LQKENI. This CDR3 is 15 amino acids long. V was trimmed by 1 base and J by 1 base, leaving 10 bases between them. The CDR3 loop is CASSPRTGENTEAFF. The DNA of the CDR3 is TGTGCCAGCTCACCACGGACCGGGGAGAACACTGAAGCTTTCTTT.

CDR3 in DNA: TGTGCCAGCACCCGTAGCGGGGGGCATGATGAGCAGTTCTTC. Protein: CASTRSGGHDEQFF. The chain links TRBV2 to TRBJ2-1; 10 nucleotides align to TRBD2. Germline V lookup: CDR1 SNHLY, CDR2 FYNNEI. The CDR3 loop spans 14 amino acids. V lost 7 bases, J lost 8 bases, and 8 bases stayed unmatched.

The sample holds a few counts of this clone. J is TRBJ1-5 and V is TRBV30, with D perhaps TRBD1 (5 bases). CDR3 length: 14 amino acids. V gave up 3 bases and J gave up 3 bases, with 12 bases separating them. The germline V gene has CDR1 GTSNPN and CDR2 SVGIG (reference sequence). CDR3 sequence (DNA): TGTGCCTGGAGCGCCACAGGAAACAATCAGCCCCAGCATTTT. Its translation is CAWSATGNNQPQHF.

This clone was seen more than once but under ten times. The chain is built from TRBV11-2 and TRBJ2-2; D may be TRBD1 (6 bases). Germline CDR1 SGHAT, CDR2 FQNNGV. CDR3 length: 15 amino acids. V was trimmed by 8 bases and J by 0 bases, leaving 13 bases between them. CDR3 residues: CASSMTGSNTGELFF. The CDR3 DNA sequence: TGTGCCAGCTCCATGACAGGTTCGAACACCGGGGAGCTGTTTTTT.

This clone has a handful of counts. V and J are TRBV19 and TRBJ2-1; 9 bases agree with TRBD2. Germline lookup yields CDR1 LNHDA and CDR2 SQIVND (reference sequence). V was clipped by 10 bases and J by 7 bases; unmatched bases: 14. CDR3 length equals 15 residues. CDR3 region: CATLRGRGNMNEQFF. The CDR3 coding sequence is TGTGCCACCTTACGCGGGAGGGGTAATATGAATGAGCAGTTCTTC.

The chain combines TRBV6-6 with TRBJ1-1; possible D gene TRBD1, 6 bases. V shed 8 bases and J shed 3 bases, with 16 bases lying between them. The CDR3 is made up of 14 amino acids. The germline V gene encodes CDR1 MNHNY and CDR2 SVGAGI (reference sequence). This chain's CDR3 is CASCGTGFDTEAFF. The CDR3 bases are TGTGCCAGCTGCGGTACAGGGTTCGACACTGAAGCTTTCTTT.

The CDR3 DNA is TGTGCCAGCAGCAAAGGACTAGCGGGACCCTACAATGAGCAGTTCTTC. This translates into CASSKGLAGPYNEQFF. The chain uses TRBV21-1 and TRBJ2-1; the DNA was not used to check the table's D call, TRBD2. TRBV21-1 corresponds to a pseudogene. There are 16 residues in the CDR3.

The genes are TRBV25-1 and TRBJ2-3; TRBD1 is a possible D gene (5 bases). The CDR3 spans 15 residues. CDR1 and CDR2 (germline): MGHDK, SYGVNS. Trimming left V 3 bases short and J 0 bases short, with 10 bases between. The CDR3 loop reads CASSEWKGSTDTQYF. The DNA of the CDR3 is TGTGCCAGCAGTGAGTGGAAGGGGAGCACAGATACGCAGTATTTT.

The table lists this clone with a few counts. This chain uses TRBV27 with TRBJ2-5, with D possibly being TRBD1 (5 bases). Trimming removed 7 bases at V and 2 bases at J, with 17 bases between. This CDR3 has 15 amino acids. Germline V lookup: CDR1 MNHEY, CDR2 SMNVEV (reference sequence). The CDR3 is CASTGGVDRQETQYF. CDR3 coding DNA: TGTGCCAGCACCGGTGGTGTTGACAGACAAGAGACCCAGTACTTC.

The rearrangement uses TRBV5-5 and TRBJ1-4; TRBD1 might be the D (5 bases). Germline V gene lookup returns CDR1 SGHKS and CDR2 YYEKEE (reference sequence). The CDR3 loop spans 14 amino acids. Trimming shortened V by 3 bases and J by 3 bases, and 9 bases separated the two germline ends. CDR3 residues: CASSSGGANEKLFF. CDR3 DNA: TGTGCCAGCAGCTCTGGGGGGGCTAATGAAAAACTGTTTTTT.

This clone has more than one count but fewer than ten. This chain uses TRBV6-5 with TRBJ1-5, with unresolved D. This CDR3 contains 13 residues. The germline V and J ends were trimmed by 2 bases and 5 bases, with 7 bases remaining between them. CDR1 and CDR2 from the germline V gene are MNHEY and SVGAGI. DNA for the CDR3: TGTGCCAGCAGTTACGGGGAGGATCAGCCCCAGCATTTT. Its protein product is CASSYGEDQPQHF.

This clone was recorded a few times. This sequence joins TRBV19 and TRBJ1-2; 9 nucleotides align to TRBD1. The CDR3 covers 14 residues. Trimming at V came to 4 bases and at J to 8 bases, leaving 8 bases not matched to a gene. CDR1 and CDR2 from the germline V gene are LNHDA and SQIVND (reference sequence). CDR3 protein: CASSTDRGSGGYTF. The CDR3 bases are TGTGCCAGTAGTACGGACAGGGGCTCTGGCGGCTACACCTTC.

The J gene is TRBJ1-2, the V gene TRBV4-2; TRBD1 matches 8 bases. CDR1 is LGHNA and CDR2 is YNFKEQ in the germline V gene. V dropped 4 bases and J dropped 6; count of bases not matched to a gene: 10. CDR3 length equals 15 residues. CDR3 amino acids: CASSPDRGRQDGYTF. In DNA form, the CDR3 reads TGTGCCAGCAGCCCTGACAGGGGCAGACAGGATGGCTACACCTTC.

The chain recombines TRBV18 with TRBJ1-1, with a possible D match to TRBD1 (5 bases). The CDR3 loop spans 13 amino acids. Trimming stripped 3 bases from V and 1 base from J, with 6 bases between. The germline gives CDR1 KGHSH, CDR2 LQKENI. CDR3 bases: TGTGCCAGCTCACCGACAGAGAACACTGAAGCTTTCTTT. Its protein is CASSPTENTEAFF.

V gene TRBV7-9 combines with J gene TRBJ2-1, with TRBD2 identical over 10 bases. This CDR3 is 14 amino acids long. J gave up 5 bases and V 7 bases, and 5 bases lay outside the gene matches. Germline assignment: CDR1 SEHNR and CDR2 FQNEAQ (reference sequence). CDR3 region: CASTGTSDDNEQFF. CDR3 nucleotide sequence: TGTGCCAGCACCGGGACTAGCGACGACAATGAGCAGTTCTTC.

The V gene is TRBV18, the J gene TRBJ1-5; 7 positions agree with TRBD1. The germline CDR1 and CDR2 sequences are KGHSH and LQKENI. There are 18 residues in the CDR3. The trim removed 4 bases at V and 0 bases at J, leaving 12 bases unmatched. Written as DNA, the CDR3 is TGTGCCAGCTCACTGAGCGAGAGGACAGGACATAGCAATCAGCCCCAGCATTTT. The encoded protein is CASSLSERTGHSNQPQHF. Full variable domain (missing parts from reference TRBV18 and TRBJ1-5): NAGVMQNPRHLVRRRGQEARLRCSPMKGHSHVYWYRQLPEEGLKFMVYLQKENIIDESGMPKERFSAEFPKEGPSILRIQQVVRGDSAAYFCASSLSERTGHSNQPQHFGDGTRLSIL.

The genes are TRBV6-6 and TRBJ1-5, with 7 bases matching TRBD1. This CDR3 contains 13 residues. Germline V CDR1 and CDR2: MNHNY, SVGAGI (reference sequence). Trimming at V came to 7 bases and at J to 5 bases, leaving 5 bases not matched to a gene. The CDR3 region has the DNA TGTGCCAGCACGACAGGGTGGGATCAGCCCCAGCATTTT. This codes for CASTTGWDQPQHF.

The chain employs TRBV18 and TRBJ1-1; D may be TRBD1 (6 bases). V gave up 5 bases and J gave up 6 bases, with 16 bases separating them. The CDR3 consists of 14 residues. CDR1 and CDR2 (germline): KGHSH, LQKENI. Here the CDR3 reads CASSVLSGGAEAFF. Written as DNA, the CDR3 is TGTGCCAGCTCAGTCCTCAGCGGGGGCGCTGAAGCTTTCTTT.

The V call is TRBV14, the J call TRBJ1-2; D unclear. Germline-derived CDR1 and CDR2 are SGHDN and FVKESK. Trimming cost V 0 bases and J 7 bases, with 9 bases left between them. This CDR3 is built from 13 residues. CDR3 amino acids: CASSQEGQSGYTF. Written as DNA, the CDR3 is TGTGCCAGCAGCCAAGAGGGCCAGTCTGGCTACACCTTC.